The entry below describes one TCR beta chain. Its antigen is as yet unknown. The CDR3 runs 14 residues. Germline values: CDR1 SQVTM, CDR2 ANQGSEA. Trimming removed 1 base from V and 2 bases from J, with 11 bases in between. These data are taken from a study of OX40 agonist ivuxolimab in advanced cancers. Turning to the study itself: Ivuxolimab, which patients received intravenously every 2 weeks, was dosed at 0.01 to 10 mg/kg.

Profiled with immunoSEQ multiplex PCR; TCRdb holds only in-frame clones, not every one. There are 65,000 to 95,000 clones in the sample; approximately 90% occur only once, and around 0.18% lies in the top ten. Patients were ruled out by autoimmune disease history or systemic immunosuppression. Researchers took blood at baseline, on cycle 4 day 1, and on cycle 7 day 1. Findings and limits, study-wide: At doses 0.1 to 3.0 mg/kg, CD4+ and CD8+ clones expanded.

V and J are TRBV29-1 and TRBJ1-2; no reliable D call. The material was CD4+ or CD8+ T cells sorted from blood, obtained in a trial of the OX40 agonist ivuxolimab. This receptor was taken from an adult with an advanced solid tumor such as melanoma, head and neck, liver or kidney cancer. The CDR3 DNA is TGCAGCGTTGAAGCGTCGACAAAGAACTATGGCTACACCTTC. Translated, it gives CSVEASTKNYGYTF.